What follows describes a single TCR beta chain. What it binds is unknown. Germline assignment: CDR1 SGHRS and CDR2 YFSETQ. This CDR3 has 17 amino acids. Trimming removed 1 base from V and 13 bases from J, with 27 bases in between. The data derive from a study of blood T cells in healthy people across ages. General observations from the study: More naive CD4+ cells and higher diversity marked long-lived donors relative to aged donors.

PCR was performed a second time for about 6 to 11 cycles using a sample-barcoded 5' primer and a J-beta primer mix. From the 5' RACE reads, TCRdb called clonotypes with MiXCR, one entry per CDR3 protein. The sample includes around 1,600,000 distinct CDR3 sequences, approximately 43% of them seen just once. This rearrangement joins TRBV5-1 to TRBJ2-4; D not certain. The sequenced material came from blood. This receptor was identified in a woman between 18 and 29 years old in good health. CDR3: CASSLPLEMNTYNEQYF. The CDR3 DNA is TGCGCCAGCAGCTTGCCCCTCGAAATGAACACCTACAATGAGCAGTACTTC.